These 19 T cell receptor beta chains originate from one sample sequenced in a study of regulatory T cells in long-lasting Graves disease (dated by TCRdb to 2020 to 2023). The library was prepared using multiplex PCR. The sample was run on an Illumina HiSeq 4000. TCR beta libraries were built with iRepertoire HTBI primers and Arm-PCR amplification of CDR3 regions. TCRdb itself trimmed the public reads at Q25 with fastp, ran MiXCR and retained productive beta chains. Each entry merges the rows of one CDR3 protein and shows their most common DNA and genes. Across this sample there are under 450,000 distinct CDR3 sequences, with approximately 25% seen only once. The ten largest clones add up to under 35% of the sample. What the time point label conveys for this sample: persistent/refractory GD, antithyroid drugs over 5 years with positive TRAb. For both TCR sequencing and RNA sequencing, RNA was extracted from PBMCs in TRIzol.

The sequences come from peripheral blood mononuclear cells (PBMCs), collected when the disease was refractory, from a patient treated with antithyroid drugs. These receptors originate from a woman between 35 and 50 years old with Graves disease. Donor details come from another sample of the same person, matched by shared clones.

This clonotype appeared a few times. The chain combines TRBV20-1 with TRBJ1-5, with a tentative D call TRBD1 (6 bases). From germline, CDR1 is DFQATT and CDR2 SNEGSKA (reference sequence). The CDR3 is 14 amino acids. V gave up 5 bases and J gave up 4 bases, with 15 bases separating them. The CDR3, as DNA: TGCAGTGCTCAGGGACACGGACCAAATCAGCCCCAGCATTTT. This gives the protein CSAQGHGPNQPQHF.

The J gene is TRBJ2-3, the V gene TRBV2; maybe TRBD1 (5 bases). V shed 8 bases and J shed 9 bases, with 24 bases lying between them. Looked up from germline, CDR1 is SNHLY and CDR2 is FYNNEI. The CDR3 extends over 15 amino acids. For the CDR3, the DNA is TGTGCCAGCCAGGGCACTAAGGCCCCGCGGCTCACGCAGTATTTT. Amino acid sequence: CASQGTKAPRLTQYF.

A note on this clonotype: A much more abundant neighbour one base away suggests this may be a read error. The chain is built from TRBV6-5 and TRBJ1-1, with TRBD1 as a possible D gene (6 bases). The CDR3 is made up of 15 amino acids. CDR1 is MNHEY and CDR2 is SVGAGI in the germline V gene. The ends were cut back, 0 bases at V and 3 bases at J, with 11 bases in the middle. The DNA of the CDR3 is TGTGCCAGCAGTTACTCACAGGGAGAGGACACTGAAGCTTTCTTT. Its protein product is CASSYSQGEDTEAFF.

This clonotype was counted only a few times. The CDR3, as DNA: TGTGCCAGTAGTATTTTTAGGGCCGCGAACACCGGGGAGCTGTTTTTT. This gives the protein CASSIFRAANTGELFF. This chain links TRBV19 with TRBJ2-2; D remains ambiguous. The V gene's germline CDR1 is LNHDA and CDR2 SQIVND (reference sequence). V was cut by 3 bases and J by 0 bases, with 11 bases left in between. The CDR3 covers 16 residues. Based on the CDR3 plus reference TRBV19 and TRBJ2-2, the full variable domain is DGGITQSPKYLFRKEGQNVTLSCEQNLNHDAMYWYRQDPGQGLRLIYYSQIVNDFQKGDIAEGYSVSREKKESFPLTVTSAQKNPTAFYLCASSIFRAANTGELFFGEGSRLTVL.

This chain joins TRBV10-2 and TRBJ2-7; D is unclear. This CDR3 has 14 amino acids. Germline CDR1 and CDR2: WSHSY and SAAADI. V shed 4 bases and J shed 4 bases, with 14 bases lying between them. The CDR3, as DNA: TGCGCCAGCAGTGGTATAGGAGCTCGATACGAGCAGTACTTC. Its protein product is CASSGIGARYEQYF.

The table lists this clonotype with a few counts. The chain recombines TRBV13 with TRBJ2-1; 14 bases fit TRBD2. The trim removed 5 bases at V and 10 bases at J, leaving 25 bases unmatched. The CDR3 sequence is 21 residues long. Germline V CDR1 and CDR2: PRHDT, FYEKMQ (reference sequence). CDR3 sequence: CASSPRGATGLTSGRASEQFF. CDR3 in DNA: TGTGCCAGCAGCCCTCGCGGGGCCACAGGTTTGACTAGCGGGAGGGCCTCGGAGCAGTTCTTC.

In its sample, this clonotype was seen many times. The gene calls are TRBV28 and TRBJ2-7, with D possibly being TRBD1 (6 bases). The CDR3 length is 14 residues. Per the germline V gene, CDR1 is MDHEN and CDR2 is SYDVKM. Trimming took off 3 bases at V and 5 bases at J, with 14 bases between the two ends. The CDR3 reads CASSFRGELHEQYF. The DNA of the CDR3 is TGTGCCAGCAGTTTCAGGGGCGAGTTACACGAGCAGTACTTC.

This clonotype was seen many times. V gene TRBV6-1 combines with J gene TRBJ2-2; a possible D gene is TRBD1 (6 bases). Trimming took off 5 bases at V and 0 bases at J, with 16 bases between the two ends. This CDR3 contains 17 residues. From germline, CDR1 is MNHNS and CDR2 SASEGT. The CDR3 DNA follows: TGTGCCAGCAGTCCCTGGGGGCCGGGATCGAACACCGGGGAGCTGTTTTTT. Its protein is CASSPWGPGSNTGELFF.

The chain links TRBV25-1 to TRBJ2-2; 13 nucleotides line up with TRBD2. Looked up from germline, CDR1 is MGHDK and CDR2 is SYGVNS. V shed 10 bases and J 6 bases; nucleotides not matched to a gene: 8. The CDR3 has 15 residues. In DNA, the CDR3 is TGTGCCACCGTTGGACTAGCGGGAGTGGCCGGGGAGCTGTTTTTT. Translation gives CATVGLAGVAGELFF.

The CDR3, as DNA: TGTGCCAGCTTGTCTGGAAGAGGTGAAAAACTGTTTTTT. It specifies CASLSGRGEKLFF. The chain couples TRBV12-3 or TRBV12-4 to TRBJ1-4, with D hard to call. The CDR3 has 13 residues. The V and J ends lost 8 bases and 7 bases respectively, with 14 bases between them.

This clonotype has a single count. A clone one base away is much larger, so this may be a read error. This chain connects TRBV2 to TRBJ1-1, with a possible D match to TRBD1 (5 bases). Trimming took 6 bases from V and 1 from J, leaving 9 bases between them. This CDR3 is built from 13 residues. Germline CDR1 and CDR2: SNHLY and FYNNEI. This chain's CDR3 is CASRAGTNTEAFF. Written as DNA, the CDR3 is TGTGCCAGCAGGGCAGGGACGAACACTGAAGCTTTCTTT.

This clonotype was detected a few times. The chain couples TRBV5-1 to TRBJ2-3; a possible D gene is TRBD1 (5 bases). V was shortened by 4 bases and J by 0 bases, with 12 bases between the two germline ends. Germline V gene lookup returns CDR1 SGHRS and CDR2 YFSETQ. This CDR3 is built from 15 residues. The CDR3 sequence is CASSLDSSSTDTQYF. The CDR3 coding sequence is TGCGCCAGCAGCCTAGACAGTTCTAGCACAGATACGCAGTATTTT.

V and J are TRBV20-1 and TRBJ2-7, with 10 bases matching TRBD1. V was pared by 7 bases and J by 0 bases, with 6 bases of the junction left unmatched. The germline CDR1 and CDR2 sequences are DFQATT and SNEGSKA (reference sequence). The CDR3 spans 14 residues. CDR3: CSVRGQGSSYEQYF. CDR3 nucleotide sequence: TGCAGTGTTAGGGGACAGGGGAGCTCCTACGAGCAGTACTTC.

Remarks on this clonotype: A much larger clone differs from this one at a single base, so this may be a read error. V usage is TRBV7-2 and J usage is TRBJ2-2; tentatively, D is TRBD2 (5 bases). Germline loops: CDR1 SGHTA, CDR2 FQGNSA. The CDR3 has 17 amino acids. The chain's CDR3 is CASSLDVLPSLTGELYF. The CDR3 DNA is TGTGCCAGCAGCTTAGATGTTTTGCCTTCTCTCACCGGGGAGCTGTATTTT.

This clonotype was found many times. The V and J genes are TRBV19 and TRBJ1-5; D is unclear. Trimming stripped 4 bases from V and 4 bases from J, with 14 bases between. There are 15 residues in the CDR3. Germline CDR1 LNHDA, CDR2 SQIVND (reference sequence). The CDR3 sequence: CASSTGKRSNQPQHF. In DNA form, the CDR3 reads TGTGCCAGTAGTACGGGGAAACGATCTAATCAGCCCCAGCATTTT.

In DNA, the CDR3 is TGCGCCAGCAGCCCACCCCGGGGAGTCCAAGAGACCCAGTACTTC. Its translation is CASSPPRGVQETQYF. The chain combines TRBV5-1 with TRBJ2-5; TRBD2 might be the D (5 bases). Looked up from germline, CDR1 is SGHRS and CDR2 is YFSETQ. There are 15 residues in the CDR3. V lost 4 bases to trimming and J lost 1 base, with 14 bases between them.

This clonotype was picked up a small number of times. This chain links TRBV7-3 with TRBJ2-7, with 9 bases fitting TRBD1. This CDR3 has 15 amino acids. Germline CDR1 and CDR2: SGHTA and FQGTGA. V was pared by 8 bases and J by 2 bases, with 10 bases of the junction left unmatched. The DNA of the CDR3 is TGTGCCAGCGCCCCTGGGGACAGGGCCCCCTACGAGCAGTACTTC. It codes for CASAPGDRAPYEQYF. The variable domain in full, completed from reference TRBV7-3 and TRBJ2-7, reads GAGVSQTPSNKVTEKGKYVELRCDPISGHTALYWYRQSLGQGPEFLIYFQGTGAADDSGLPNDRFFAVRPEGSVSTLKIQRTERGDSAVYLCASAPGDRAPYEQYFGPGTRLTVT.

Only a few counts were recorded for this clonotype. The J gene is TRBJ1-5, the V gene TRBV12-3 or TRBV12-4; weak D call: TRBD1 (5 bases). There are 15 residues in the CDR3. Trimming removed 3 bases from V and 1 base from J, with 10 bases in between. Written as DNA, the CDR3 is TGTGCCAGCAGTTTCTATGGGGCGAGCAATCAGCCCCAGCATTTT. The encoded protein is CASSFYGASNQPQHF.

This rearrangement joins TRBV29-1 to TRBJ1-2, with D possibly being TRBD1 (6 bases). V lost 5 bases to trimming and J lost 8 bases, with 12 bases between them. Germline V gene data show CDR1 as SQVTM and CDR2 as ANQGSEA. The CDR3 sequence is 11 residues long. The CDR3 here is CSVLRTDGYTF. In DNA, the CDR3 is TGCAGCGTTCTGCGGACAGACGGCTACACCTTC.